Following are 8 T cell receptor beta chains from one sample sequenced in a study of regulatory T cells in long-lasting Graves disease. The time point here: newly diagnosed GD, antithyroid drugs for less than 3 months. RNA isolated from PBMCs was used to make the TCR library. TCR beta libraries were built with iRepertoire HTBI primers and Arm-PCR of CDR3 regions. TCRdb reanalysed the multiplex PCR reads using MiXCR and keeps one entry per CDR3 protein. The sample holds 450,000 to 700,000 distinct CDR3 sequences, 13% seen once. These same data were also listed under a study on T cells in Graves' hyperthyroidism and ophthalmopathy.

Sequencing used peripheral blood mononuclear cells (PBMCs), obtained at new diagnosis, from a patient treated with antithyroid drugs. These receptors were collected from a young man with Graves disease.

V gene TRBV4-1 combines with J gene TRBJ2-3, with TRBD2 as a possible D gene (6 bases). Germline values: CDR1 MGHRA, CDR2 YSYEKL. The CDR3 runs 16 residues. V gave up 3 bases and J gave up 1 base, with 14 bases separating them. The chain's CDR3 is CASSQGRGGGTDTQYF. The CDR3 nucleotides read TGCGCCAGCAGCCAGGGACGGGGCGGGGGCACAGATACGCAGTATTTT.

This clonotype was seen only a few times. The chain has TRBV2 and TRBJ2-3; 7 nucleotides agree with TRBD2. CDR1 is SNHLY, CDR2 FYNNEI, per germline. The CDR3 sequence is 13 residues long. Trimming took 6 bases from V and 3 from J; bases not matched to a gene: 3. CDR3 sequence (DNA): TGTGCCAGCAGACTAGCGCTGACAGATACGCAGTATTTT. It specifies CASRLALTDTQYF. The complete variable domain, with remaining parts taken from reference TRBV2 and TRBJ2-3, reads EPEVTQTPSHQVTQMGQEVILRCVPISNHLYFYWYRQILGQKVEFLVSFYNNEISEKSEIFDDQFSVERPDGSNFTLKIRSTKLEDSAMYFCASRLALTDTQYFGPGTRLTVL.

The CDR3 DNA reads as TGTGCCAGCAGCAGGGAGGCAGAAAGTGAGCAGTTCTTC. Protein product: CASSREAESEQFF. The chain recombines TRBV6-1 with TRBJ2-1, with a tentative D call TRBD2 (6 bases). The CDR3 extends over 13 amino acids. V was pared by 6 bases and J by 9 bases, with 15 bases between. Germline V gene lookup returns CDR1 MNHNS and CDR2 SASEGT.

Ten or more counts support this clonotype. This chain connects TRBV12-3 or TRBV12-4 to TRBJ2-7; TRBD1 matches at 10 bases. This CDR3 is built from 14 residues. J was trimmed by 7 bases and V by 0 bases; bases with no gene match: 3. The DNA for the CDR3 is TGTGCCAGCAGTTTAGCGGACAGGGGGAAAGAGCAGTACTTC. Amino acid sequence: CASSLADRGKEQYF.

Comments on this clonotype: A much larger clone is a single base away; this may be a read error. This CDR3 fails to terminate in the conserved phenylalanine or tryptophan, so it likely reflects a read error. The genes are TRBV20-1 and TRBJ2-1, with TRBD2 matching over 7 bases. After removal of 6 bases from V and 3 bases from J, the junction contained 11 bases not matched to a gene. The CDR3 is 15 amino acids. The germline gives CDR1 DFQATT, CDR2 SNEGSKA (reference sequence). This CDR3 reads CSAGASLAVYNEQFL. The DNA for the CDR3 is TGCAGTGCCGGGGCCTCGCTAGCGGTCTACAATGAGCAGTTCCTC.

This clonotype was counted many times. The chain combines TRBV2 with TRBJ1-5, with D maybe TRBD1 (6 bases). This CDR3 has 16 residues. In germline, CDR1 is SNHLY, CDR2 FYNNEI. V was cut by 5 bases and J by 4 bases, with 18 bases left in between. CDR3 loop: CASSKLPDSYNQPQHF. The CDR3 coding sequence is TGTGCCAGCAGTAAACTCCCGGACAGCTATAATCAGCCCCAGCATTTT.

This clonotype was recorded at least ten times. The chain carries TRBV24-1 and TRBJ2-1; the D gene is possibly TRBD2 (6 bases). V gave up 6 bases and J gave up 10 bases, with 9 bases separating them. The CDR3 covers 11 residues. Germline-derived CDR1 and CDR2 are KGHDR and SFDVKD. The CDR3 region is CATSPGVEQFF. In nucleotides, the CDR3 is TGTGCCACCAGTCCGGGGGTCGAGCAGTTCTTC.

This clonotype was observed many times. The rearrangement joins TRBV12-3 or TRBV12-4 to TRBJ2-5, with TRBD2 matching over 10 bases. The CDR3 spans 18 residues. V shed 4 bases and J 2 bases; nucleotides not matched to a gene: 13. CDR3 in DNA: TGTGCCAGCAGTTACATTGAGAAGCGGGAGGGCCCTCAAGAGACCCAGTACTTC. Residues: CASSYIEKREGPQETQYF.